The following is a TCR beta chain sequence with its context. The record originates from a study of blood T cell repertoires in COVID-19. For the study at large: Both acute and convalescent COVID-19 samples were obtained from the United States, Italy and Spain.

Authors' analysis steps: Quantification of nucleated cells was approximated via reference gene primer amplification. The assay was immunoSEQ multiplex PCR, and TCRdb's table has in-frame clones only and misses some. D and trimming were read from the DNA, whereas the V and J calls and clone size are those reported in that table. The data contain around 130,000 clones, 84% of them seen just once; the ten biggest clones take up 9% to 15%. In germline, CDR1 is LGHDT, CDR2 YNNKEL (reference sequence). This CDR3 is built from 15 residues. J lost 9 bases, V lost 1 base, and 5 bases had no gene match. The clonotype comes from a woman aged 60-70 years with acute or convalescent COVID-19. The chain carries TRBV3-1 (or the pseudogene TRBV3-2) and TRBJ1-6; TRBD1 matches 8 bases. The sequencing input was peripheral blood. In nucleotides, the CDR3 is TGTGCCAGCAGCCAAGGACAGGGGTCTTTTTCACCCCTCCACTTT. It yields the protein CASSQGQGSFSPLHF.